These T cell receptor beta chains were read from a single sample in a study of CD8 T cells in ankylosing spondylitis. One entry per CDR3 protein, called by TCRdb with MiXCR from the 5' RACE reads. The sample yields about 540,000 distinct CDR3 sequences, about 13% seen once. Sequenced material: blood, either unsorted or a sorted T cell fraction (not recorded which). These receptors all come from a male donor with ankylosing spondylitis. CDR3s leave out the opening cysteine and the closing phenylalanine or tryptophan. Fields, in order: J gene, V gene, CDR3 protein.

J: TRBJ2-2
V: TRBV11-3
CDR3: ASTSLQGRATGELF

J: TRBJ1-6
V: TRBV27
CDR3: ASRGSGVAPLH

J: TRBJ2-1
V: TRBV10-3
CDR3: AISESVPGLAGGPF

J: TRBJ1-5
V: TRBV20-1
CDR3: SATSGNQPQH

J: TRBJ2-3
V: TRBV12-3/TRBV12-4
CDR3: ASSFIGSTDTQY

J: TRBJ1-6
V: TRBV15
CDR3: ATSRAQGGSPLH

J: TRBJ1-6
V: TRBV11-2
CDR3: ASSQTGWQFSPLH

J: TRBJ2-1
V: TRBV11-2
CDR3: ASSYLAGGSYNEQF

J: TRBJ2-6
V: TRBV24-1
CDR3: ATSDPGYSGANVLT

J: TRBJ2-2
V: TRBV10-2
CDR3: ASSEVLAGGTGELF

J: TRBJ2-1
V: TRBV13
CDR3: ASSLTNLNNEQF

J: TRBJ1-2
V: TRBV19
CDR3: ASQPQGGGYGYT

J: TRBJ2-6
V: TRBV7-6
CDR3: ASSFFDPSGANVLT

J: TRBJ1-1
V: TRBV7-9
CDR3: ASSLKTPMNTEAF

J: TRBJ2-2
V: TRBV12-3/TRBV12-4
CDR3: ASSLAQAVGELF

J: TRBJ2-1
V: TRBV11-2
CDR3: ASSTGLAAYNEQF

J: TRBJ1-1
V: TRBV10-3
CDR3: AISPWTGNLNRDEAF

J: TRBJ1-1
V: TRBV24-1
CDR3: ATSESGQNTEAF

J: TRBJ2-7
V: TRBV10-2
CDR3: ASSGPRTYEQY

J: TRBJ2-2
V: TRBV5-4
CDR3: ASSRDRNGELF

J: TRBJ2-3
V: TRBV24-1
CDR3: ATSVGGRNTDTQY

J: TRBJ2-1
V: TRBV20-1
CDR3: SARVTSGRAWGYNEQF

J: TRBJ2-1
V: TRBV20-1
CDR3: SARHPLDVHEQF

J: TRBJ2-1
V: TRBV15
CDR3: ATSRDVASGTLSYNEQF

J: TRBJ2-1
V: TRBV20-1
CDR3: SARDGTPAGGSYNEQF

J: TRBJ2-1
V: TRBV20-1
CDR3: SSPLAGDPHNEQF

J: TRBJ2-6
V: TRBV6-1
CDR3: ASSKGVGANVLT

J: TRBJ2-2
V: TRBV6-1
CDR3: ASDREGLAIGELF

J: TRBJ2-6
V: TRBV20-1
CDR3: SARVHNYSGANVLT

J: TRBJ2-1
V: TRBV25-1
CDR3: ASSETSGRTNEQF

J: TRBJ2-1
V: TRBV10-2
CDR3: ASSESGRANEQF

J: TRBJ2-3
V: TRBV11-2
CDR3: ASSLWEGLRTDTQY

J: TRBJ2-3
V: TRBV6-1
CDR3: ASSPWDTQY

J: TRBJ2-1
V: TRBV4-1
CDR3: ASSRVSGSSYNEQF

J: TRBJ2-2
V: TRBV20-1
CDR3: SARDIPRDYYTGELF

J: TRBJ2-6
V: TRBV28
CDR3: ASSSQGGPYSSGANVLT

J: TRBJ2-5
V: TRBV6-1
CDR3: ASSDTGRGETQY

J: TRBJ1-5
V: TRBV15
CDR3: ATSRALGADQPQH

J: TRBJ2-3
V: TRBV24-1
CDR3: ATQERRSTDTQY

J: TRBJ1-2
V: TRBV20-1
CDR3: SADAKGLSYGYT

J: TRBJ2-3
V: TRBV24-1
CDR3: ATSDTLAGDTQY

J: TRBJ2-5
V: TRBV7-7
CDR3: ASSLDSKETQY

J: TRBJ1-6
V: TRBV9
CDR3: ASSVEQVSNSPLH

J: TRBJ2-1
V: TRBV20-1
CDR3: SASWLAGGSEQF

J: TRBJ1-1
V: TRBV12-3/TRBV12-4
CDR3: ASSLSGRVNTEAF

J: TRBJ1-2
V: TRBV20-1
CDR3: SARDRTGGASNGYT

J: TRBJ1-2
V: TRBV5-1
CDR3: ASSLSGGRANYGYT

J: TRBJ2-3
V: TRBV5-3
CDR3: ASSPGLASRTDTQY

J: TRBJ2-1
V: TRBV12-3/TRBV12-4
CDR3: ASSRGLAGYNEQF

J: TRBJ1-2
V: TRBV5-1
CDR3: ASSLGTGPQNTNYGYT

J: TRBJ2-3
V: TRBV3-1
CDR3: ASSLGGAYTQY

J: TRBJ2-3
V: TRBV20-1
CDR3: SASPPWLAGKRSDTQY

J: TRBJ2-1
V: TRBV14
CDR3: ASSPVGTSGLNEQF

J: TRBJ2-3
V: TRBV19
CDR3: ASSTRRHGAGVNTDTQY

J: TRBJ2-2
V: TRBV5-1
CDR3: ASSFSTSGANTGELF

J: TRBJ1-1
V: TRBV12-3/TRBV12-4
CDR3: ASSRTRDTEAF

J: TRBJ2-5
V: TRBV20-1
CDR3: SASSGRGDETQY

J: TRBJ2-2
V: TRBV4-2
CDR3: ASRVPGGNTGELF

J: TRBJ2-2
V: TRBV20-1
CDR3: SARAPRGWTGELF